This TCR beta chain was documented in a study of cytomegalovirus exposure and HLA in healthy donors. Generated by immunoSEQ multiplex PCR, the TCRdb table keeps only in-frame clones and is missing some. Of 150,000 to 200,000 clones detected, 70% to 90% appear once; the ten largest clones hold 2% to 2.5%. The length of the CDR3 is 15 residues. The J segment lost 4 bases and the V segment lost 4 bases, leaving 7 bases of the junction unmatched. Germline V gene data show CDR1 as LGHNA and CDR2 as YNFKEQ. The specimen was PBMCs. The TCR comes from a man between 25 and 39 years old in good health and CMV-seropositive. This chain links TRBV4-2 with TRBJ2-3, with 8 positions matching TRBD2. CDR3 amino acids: CASSPTGLGADTQYF. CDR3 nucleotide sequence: TGTGCCAGCAGCCCCACGGGACTAGGGGCAGATACGCAGTATTTT.